Sequencing of this T cell receptor (beta chain) was carried out in a study of blood T cells in healthy people across ages. Through a sample-barcoded 5' primer and a J-beta primer mix, a second PCR was run for roughly 7 to 11 cycles. Every cDNA molecule bore a tag from a template-switch adaptor containing 12 random nucleotides. Using its own MiXCR run on the 5' RACE reads, TCRdb lists one record per CDR3 protein. Seen here are hundreds of thousands of distinct CDR3 sequences, roughly 30% observed once, and the top ten hold 15% to 19%. Study results and limitations: Underestimates were what the diversity estimates from one million T cells were considered to be.

Details on this clonotype: What it binds is unknown.

The sequenced sample was blood. The sequence was obtained from a woman older than 75 in good health.

CDR3: CASSLGGPMFF. CDR3 sequence (DNA): TGTGCCAGCAGCTTAGGAGGGCCGATGTTTTTT. The chain carries TRBV7-8 and TRBJ1-4; no clear D. Germline V gene data show CDR1 as SGHVS and CDR2 as FQNEAQ. V was shortened by 1 base and J by 15 bases, with 9 bases between the two germline ends. The CDR3 is 11 residues long.